This is a list of T cell receptor beta chains from one sample in a study of T cell changes during pregnancy in multiple sclerosis. The repertoire was sequenced with immunoSEQ multiplex PCR; TCRdb's copy has only in-frame clones and lacks some. The data contain 95,000 to 100,000 clones, more than 85% of them singletons. This sample comprised peripheral blood, obtained in the second trimester of pregnancy. These receptor sequences come from a female donor with multiple sclerosis, enrolled in a pregnancy study. CDR3s include the opening cysteine and the closing phenylalanine or tryptophan. The order of the fields is CDR3 protein, CDR3 DNA, V gene, J gene, D gene, clone size. The D gene is left open where the match is weak. Rows give clone size only sometimes, using once, few, many, or a class for an expanded clone.

CASSLDRVDEQFF	TGTGCCAGCAGTTTGGACAGGGTTGATGAGCAGTTCTTC	TRBV27	TRBJ2-1	TRBD1	.
CASSEYGLANYNEQFF	TGTGCCAGCAGTGAATATGGGCTAGCCAACTACAATGAGCAGTTCTTC	TRBV25-1	TRBJ2-1	.	.
CASSLDTYEQYF	TGTGCCAGCAGTTTGGACACCTACGAGCAGTACTTC	TRBV6-6	TRBJ2-7	.	.
CASSVGRGTETQYF	TGTGCCAGCAGCGTAGGGCGGGGGACGGAAACCCAGTACTTC	TRBV9	TRBJ2-5	TRBD2	.
CASSSTGSYGYTF	TGTGCCAGCAGTTCCACGGGTTCCTATGGCTACACCTTC	TRBV28	TRBJ1-2	.	.
CASSLGTSNEQFF	TGTGCCAGCAGCTTAGGGACTAGCAATGAGCAGTTCTTC	TRBV13	TRBJ2-1	.	once
CASSQDRLGLAGGRLVDEQYF	TGCGCCAGCAGCCAAGATAGGCTAGGGCTAGCGGGAGGGCGGCTCGTCGACGAGCAGTACTTC	TRBV4-3	TRBJ2-7	TRBD2	.
CASSLEGQGGQPQHF	TGTGCCAGCAGCTTAGAGGGGCAAGGGGGTCAGCCCCAGCATTTT	TRBV7-2	TRBJ1-5	.	few
CASTSGLAGPGELFF	TGTGCCAGCACCTCCGGACTAGCGGGTCCCGGGGAGCTGTTTTTT	TRBV2	TRBJ2-2	TRBD2	.
CASSLPTGTKETQYF	TGCGCCAGCAGCTTACCGACAGGGACCAAAGAGACCCAGTACTTC	TRBV5-1	TRBJ2-5	TRBD1	.
CASSETLGREGYGYTF	TGTGCCAGCAGTGAGACGTTAGGCAGGGAGGGGTATGGCTACACCTTC	TRBV2	TRBJ1-2	.	.
CASSRTTPQETQYF	TGCGCCAGCAGTCGCACTACACCCCAAGAGACCCAGTACTTC	TRBV23-1	TRBJ2-5	.	.
CATTRLAGLYEQYF	TGTGCCACCACCAGGCTAGCGGGACTATACGAGCAGTACTTC	TRBV5-6	TRBJ2-7	TRBD2	.
CASSYAGGGETQYF	TGTGCCAGCAGCTATGCGGGAGGCGGAGAGACCCAGTACTTC	TRBV7-2	TRBJ2-5	TRBD2	.
CASSFNGIYEQYF	TGTGCCAGCAGTTTTAACGGGATCTACGAGCAGTACTTC	TRBV2	TRBJ2-7	.	.
CASSQVRQGLREQYF	TGTGCCAGCAGCCAAGTAAGGCAGGGCTTACGGGAGCAGTACTTC	TRBV14	TRBJ2-7	.	.
CASSPGTSGGRKETQYF	TGTGCCAGCAGCCCCGGGACTAGCGGAGGTCGAAAAGAGACCCAGTACTTC	TRBV7-9	TRBJ2-5	TRBD2	.
CASTTGGGFNEQFF	TGTGCCAGCACGACCGGGGGGGGATTTAATGAGCAGTTCTTC	TRBV9	TRBJ2-1	TRBD2	once
CAWSVNSNYGYTF	TGTGCCTGGAGTGTAAACAGCAACTATGGCTACACCTTC	TRBV30	TRBJ1-2	.	.
CASSLGGVAGHSYEQYF	TGTGCCAGCAGCTTAGGGGGGGTAGCGGGTCATTCCTACGAGCAGTACTTC	TRBV7-9	TRBJ2-7	TRBD2	.
CASSTGQGQGEKLFF	TGTGCCAGCAGCACCGGACAGGGCCAGGGTGAAAAACTGTTTTTT	TRBV7-2	TRBJ1-4	TRBD1	.
CASSPDRGYTDTQYF	TGTGCCAGCAGCCCGGACAGGGGCTACACAGATACGCAGTATTTT	TRBV7-9	TRBJ2-3	TRBD1	once
CASSLARGNTEAFF	TGCGCCAGCAGCTTGGCAAGGGGGAACACTGAAGCTTTCTTT	TRBV5-1	TRBJ1-1	.	.
CASTRQGARKLFF	TGTGCCAGCACCCGACAGGGGGCCCGAAAACTGTTTTTT	TRBV28	TRBJ1-4	TRBD1	.
CASSFWTPGRGTGELFF	TGTGCCAGCAGCTTTTGGACACCAGGTCGTGGCACCGGGGAGCTGTTTTTT	TRBV7-2	TRBJ2-2	.	.
CASSAQLAGADTQYF	TGTGCCAGCAGCGCCCAACTAGCGGGAGCCGATACGCAGTATTTT	TRBV9	TRBJ2-3	TRBD2	.
CASSLDLTQYF	TGCGCCAGCAGCCTGGATCTGACCCAGTACTTC	TRBV5-1	TRBJ2-5	.	.
CASSPGTSGGVEQYF	TGTGCCAGCAGTCCCGGGACTAGCGGGGGGGTCGAGCAGTACTTC	TRBV27	TRBJ2-7	TRBD2	.